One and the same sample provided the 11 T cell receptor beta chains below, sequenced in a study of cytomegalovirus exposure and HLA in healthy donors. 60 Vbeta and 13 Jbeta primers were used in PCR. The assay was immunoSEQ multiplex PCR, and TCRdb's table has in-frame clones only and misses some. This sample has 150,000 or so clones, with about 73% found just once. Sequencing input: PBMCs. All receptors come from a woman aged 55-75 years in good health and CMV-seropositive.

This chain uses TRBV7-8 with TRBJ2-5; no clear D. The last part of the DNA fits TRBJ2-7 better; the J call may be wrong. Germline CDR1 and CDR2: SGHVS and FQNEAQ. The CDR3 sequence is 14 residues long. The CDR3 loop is CASTPFAATYEQYF. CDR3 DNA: TGTGCCAGCACCCCTTTCGCGGCGACCTACGAGCAGTACTTC.

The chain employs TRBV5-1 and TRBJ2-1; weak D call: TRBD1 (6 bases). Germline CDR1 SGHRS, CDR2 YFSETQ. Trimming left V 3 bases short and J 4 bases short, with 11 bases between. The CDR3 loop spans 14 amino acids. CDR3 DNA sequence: TGCGCCAGCAGCTCCGGGACAATATACAATGAGCAGTTCTTC. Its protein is CASSSGTIYNEQFF.

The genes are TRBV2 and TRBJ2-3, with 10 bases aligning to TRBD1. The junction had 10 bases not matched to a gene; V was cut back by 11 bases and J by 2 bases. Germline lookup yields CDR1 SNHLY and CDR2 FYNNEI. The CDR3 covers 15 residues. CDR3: CALSRTGGVTDTQYF. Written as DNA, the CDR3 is TGTGCCTTATCGAGGACAGGGGGAGTCACAGATACGCAGTATTTT.

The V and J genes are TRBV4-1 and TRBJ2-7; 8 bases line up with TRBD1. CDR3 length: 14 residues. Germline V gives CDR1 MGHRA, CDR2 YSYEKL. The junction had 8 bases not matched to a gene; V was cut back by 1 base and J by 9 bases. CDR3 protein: CASSQVAQGAGQYF. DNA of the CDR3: TGCGCCAGCAGCCAAGTCGCGCAGGGGGCTGGGCAGTACTTC.

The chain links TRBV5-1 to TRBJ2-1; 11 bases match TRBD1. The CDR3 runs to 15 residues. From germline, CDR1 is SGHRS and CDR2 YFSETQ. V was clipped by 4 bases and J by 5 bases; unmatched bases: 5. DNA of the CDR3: TGCGCCAGCAGCCGGACAGGGGGCGCGGACAATGAGCAGTTCTTC. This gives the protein CASSRTGGADNEQFF.

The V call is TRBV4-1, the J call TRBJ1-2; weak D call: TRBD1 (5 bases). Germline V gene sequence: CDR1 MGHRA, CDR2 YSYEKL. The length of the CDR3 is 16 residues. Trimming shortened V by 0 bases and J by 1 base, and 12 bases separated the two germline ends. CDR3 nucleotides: TGCGCCAGCAGCCAAGATATTGGGGCCAGTAACTATGGCTACACCTTC. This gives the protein CASSQDIGASNYGYTF.

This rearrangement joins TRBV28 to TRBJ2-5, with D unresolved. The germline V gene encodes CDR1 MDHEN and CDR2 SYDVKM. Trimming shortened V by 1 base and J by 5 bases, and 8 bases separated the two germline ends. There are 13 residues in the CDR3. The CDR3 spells CASSLSGYETQYF. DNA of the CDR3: TGTGCCAGCAGTTTATCCGGGTACGAGACCCAGTACTTC.

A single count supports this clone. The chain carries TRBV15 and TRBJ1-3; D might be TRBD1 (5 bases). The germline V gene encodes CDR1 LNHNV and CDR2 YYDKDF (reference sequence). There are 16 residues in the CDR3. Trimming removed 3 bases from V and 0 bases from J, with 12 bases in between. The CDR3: CATSRRDLDSGNTIYF. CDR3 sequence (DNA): TGTGCCACCAGCAGGAGGGACTTAGACTCTGGAAACACCATATATTTT.

CDR3 sequence reads: CARRDRGSDGYTF. CDR3 sequence (DNA): TGTGCCAGGAGGGACAGGGGTTCTGATGGCTACACCTTC. V gene TRBV2 combines with J gene TRBJ1-2, with 10 bases that match TRBD1. Germline V gene lookup returns CDR1 SNHLY and CDR2 FYNNEI. V trimming: 9 bases; J trimming: 6 bases; junction bases outside the gene matches: 7. The CDR3 loop spans 13 amino acids.

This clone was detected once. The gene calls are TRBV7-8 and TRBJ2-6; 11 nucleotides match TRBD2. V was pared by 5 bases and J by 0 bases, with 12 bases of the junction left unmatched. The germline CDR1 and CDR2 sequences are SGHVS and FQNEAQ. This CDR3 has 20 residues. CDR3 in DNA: TGTGCCAGCAGCCTAAAGGGACTAGCGGCCTTCAGCTCTGGGGCCAACGTCCTGACTTTC. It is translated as CASSLKGLAAFSSGANVLTF. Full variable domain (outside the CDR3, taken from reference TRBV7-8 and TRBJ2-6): GAGVSQSPRYKVAKRGQDVALRCDPISGHVSLFWYQQALGQGPEFLTYFQNEAQLDKSGLPSDRFFAERPEGSVSTLKIQRTQQEDSAVYLCASSLKGLAAFSSGANVLTFGAGSRLTVL.

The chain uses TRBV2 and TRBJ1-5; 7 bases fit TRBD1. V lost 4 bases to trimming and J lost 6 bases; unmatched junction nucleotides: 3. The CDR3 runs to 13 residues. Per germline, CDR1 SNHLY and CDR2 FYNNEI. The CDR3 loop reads CASSGQGGQPQHF. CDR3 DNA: TGTGCCAGCAGTGGACAGGGAGGTCAGCCCCAGCATTTT.